Below are 29 T cell receptor beta chains sequenced from a single sample in a study of vaccination and CD4 T cells after COVID-19. Antigen specificity for these receptors is unknown. The Oncomine TCR Beta short-read assay was applied to DNA of cultured CD4+ T cells. TCRdb reprocessed the PCR reads with MiXCR, giving one entry per CDR3 protein. The data show about 20,000 distinct CDR3 sequences, with around 80% seen just once and around 17% held by the top ten. As for treatment: roughly 11-day PBMC culture with coronavirus spike peptide pools or control peptides (ViraFEST assay). The starting material was CD4+ T cells from blood, cultured in vitro, obtained after SARS-CoV-2 vaccination. The receptors derive from a human donor who received a COVID-19 vaccine.

The chain uses TRBV7-8 and TRBJ2-6; 14 positions match TRBD2. Trimming at V came to 8 bases and at J to 0 bases, leaving 6 bases not matched to a gene. The CDR3 is made up of 18 amino acids. CDR1 SGHVS and CDR2 FQNEAQ come from the germline V gene. The CDR3, as DNA: TGTGCCAGCGGCTCAGGGACTAGCGGGGGCTCTGGGGCCAACGTCCTGACTTTC. It encodes CASGSGTSGGSGANVLTF. Combining the CDR3 with reference TRBV7-8 and TRBJ2-6 gives the whole variable domain GAGVSQSPRYKVAKRGQDVALRCDPISGHVSLFWYQQALGQGPEFLTYFQNEAQLDKSGLPSDRFFAERPEGSVSTLKIQRTQQEDSAVYLCASGSGTSGGSGANVLTFGAGSRLTVL.

This chain connects TRBV3-1 to TRBJ2-7; 9 nucleotides align to TRBD2. The ends lost 1 base at V and 2 bases at J; junction bases unmatched: 3. Germline values: CDR1 LGHDT, CDR2 YNNKEL (reference sequence). CDR3 length equals 15 residues. The CDR3 nucleotides are TGTGCCAGCAGCCAAGCCCTAGCGGGGCCCTACGAGCAGTACTTC. Translating it yields CASSQALAGPYEQYF.

The chain joins TRBV5-1 to TRBJ2-3; D unclear. CDR1 is SGHRS, CDR2 YFSETQ, per germline. Trimming took off 0 bases at V and 2 bases at J, with 7 bases between the two ends. The CDR3 has 14 amino acids. The CDR3 spells CASSLASNTDTQYF. The CDR3 bases are TGCGCCAGCAGCTTGGCCAGCAACACAGATACGCAGTATTTT.

In this sample, this clonotype turned up once. V gene TRBV20-1 combines with J gene TRBJ1-1, with D tentatively TRBD1 (6 bases). CDR3 length: 15 amino acids. Trimming took 0 bases from V and 4 from J, leaving 15 bases between them. CDR1 DFQATT and CDR2 SNEGSKA come from the germline V gene (reference sequence). CDR3 sequence reads: CSARDPGGLGTEAFF. The CDR3 region has the DNA TGCAGTGCTAGAGATCCTGGGGGGCTGGGCACTGAAGCTTTCTTT.

J is TRBJ1-1 and V is TRBV6-1, with 7 bases matching TRBD1. V dropped 9 bases and J dropped 3; count of bases not matched to a gene: 1. There are 11 residues in the CDR3. The germline gives CDR1 MNHNS, CDR2 SASEGT. CDR3 sequence: CASDRDTEAFF. The CDR3 bases are TGTGCCAGTGACAGGGACACTGAAGCTTTCTTT.

The genes are TRBV7-2 and TRBJ1-2; 9 bases align to TRBD1. V was clipped by 3 bases and J by 8 bases; unmatched bases: 16. The CDR3 is made up of 17 amino acids. Germline CDR1 SGHTA, CDR2 FQGNSA. This chain's CDR3 is CASSLAVGQGRPGGYTF. The CDR3 nucleotides are TGTGCCAGCAGCTTGGCTGTTGGACAGGGGAGACCGGGGGGCTACACCTTC.

The chain links TRBV10-3 to TRBJ1-1; TRBD1 aligns across 8 bases. Germline values: CDR1 ENHRY, CDR2 SYGVKD. The CDR3 is made up of 14 amino acids. The J segment lost 3 bases and the V segment lost 0 bases, leaving 0 bases of the junction unmatched. CDR3 in amino acids: CAISESTGDTEAFF. The CDR3 DNA sequence: TGTGCCATCAGTGAGTCGACAGGGGACACTGAAGCTTTCTTT.

The chain couples TRBV30 to TRBJ1-1; D remains unclear. This CDR3 contains 11 residues. Per germline, CDR1 GTSNPN and CDR2 SVGIG (reference sequence). V was clipped by 5 bases and J by 3 bases, with 7 bases between them. The CDR3 is CAWGLDTEAFF. The CDR3 nucleotides read TGTGCCTGGGGGTTGGACACTGAAGCTTTCTTT.

The chain has TRBV24-1 and TRBJ2-3; 7 bases are a match to TRBD1. The CDR3 is made up of 15 amino acids. V lost 3 bases and J lost 3; bases outside the gene matches: 5. The germline V gene encodes CDR1 KGHDR and CDR2 SFDVKD. This CDR3 reads CATSDGGQETDTQYF. The CDR3 DNA follows: TGTGCCACCAGTGATGGCGGACAGGAGACAGATACGCAGTATTTT.

The V and J genes are TRBV5-6 and TRBJ2-5; 7 positions match TRBD1. Germline V gives CDR1 SGHDT, CDR2 YYEEEE. This CDR3 has 14 residues. V lost 2 bases and J lost 5; bases outside the gene matches: 6. The CDR3 coding sequence is TGTGCCAGCAGCTTTGAAGGGGGCGAGGAGACCCAGTACTTC. Its protein is CASSFEGGEETQYF.

This clonotype appeared once. This chain uses TRBV6-5 with TRBJ2-1; 9 bases are shared with TRBD1. CDR3 length: 15 residues. CDR1 MNHEY and CDR2 SVGAGI come from the germline V gene. V was pared by 0 bases and J by 8 bases, with 5 bases of the junction left unmatched. CDR3 sequence (DNA): TGTGCCAGCAGTTACTCGGGGACAGGGATCGATGAGCAGTTCTTC. This codes for CASSYSGTGIDEQFF.

This clonotype was found a few times. The V call is TRBV20-1, the J call TRBJ2-4; tentatively, D is TRBD2 (5 bases). Deletions cut 5 bases from V and 11 bases from J, with 10 bases between. The CDR3 has 10 amino acids. Per the germline V gene, CDR1 is DFQATT and CDR2 is SNEGSKA (reference sequence). The CDR3 sequence is CSAGSGFQYF. The CDR3 DNA is TGCAGTGCTGGAAGCGGATTTCAGTACTTC.

The V and J genes are TRBV30 and TRBJ2-5; D not resolved. Germline V lookup: CDR1 GTSNPN, CDR2 SVGIG (reference sequence). Deletions cut 0 bases from V and 4 bases from J, with 12 bases between. CDR3 size: 14 residues. The CDR3 region is CAWSVRVDGETQYF. DNA for the CDR3: TGTGCCTGGAGTGTCCGGGTTGATGGAGAGACCCAGTACTTC.

The chain combines TRBV10-2 with TRBJ1-2, with D possibly TRBD1 on 6 matching bases. Trimming left V 7 bases short and J 1 base short, with 10 bases between. The germline V gene has CDR1 WSHSY and CDR2 SAAADI. CDR3 length: 13 amino acids. Written as DNA, the CDR3 is TGCGCCAGCATTGGACAGTATAACTATGGCTACACCTTC. It codes for CASIGQYNYGYTF.

This chain joins TRBV20-1 and TRBJ1-2; 8 bases match TRBD1. Trimming took 3 bases from V and 1 from J; bases not matched to a gene: 4. CDR3 length: 14 amino acids. Germline V lookup: CDR1 DFQATT, CDR2 SNEGSKA (reference sequence). CDR3 coding DNA: TGCAGTGCTAGCAGGGGGCGGGGTAACTATGGCTACACCTTC. It encodes CSASRGRGNYGYTF.

V gene TRBV19 combines with J gene TRBJ1-2; 7 positions agree with TRBD1. Looked up from germline, CDR1 is LNHDA and CDR2 is SQIVND (reference sequence). V lost 5 bases, J lost 5 bases, and 5 bases stayed unmatched. This CDR3 is 13 amino acids long. The CDR3, as DNA: TGTGCCAGTAGTTGGACAGGCCCGTATGGCTACACCTTC. Translation: CASSWTGPYGYTF.

The chain couples TRBV12-3 or TRBV12-4 to TRBJ2-3; 8 nucleotides agree with TRBD2. V gave up 3 bases and J gave up 3 bases; unmatched junction bases: 8. The CDR3 is 16 amino acids. CDR3 sequence: CASSFDPGGRTDTQYF. CDR3 DNA: TGTGCCAGCAGTTTCGATCCGGGGGGGCGGACAGATACGCAGTATTTT.

This chain joins TRBV7-9 and TRBJ2-1; D is tentatively TRBD1 or TRBD2 (6 bases each). Trimming pared 0 bases from V and 12 bases from J, leaving 15 bases between. CDR1 and CDR2 (germline): SEHNR, FQNEAQ (reference sequence). There are 14 residues in the CDR3. The CDR3 spells CASSLAEGEARQFF. For the CDR3, the DNA is TGTGCCAGCAGCTTAGCAGAGGGGGAGGCACGGCAGTTCTTC.

The chain couples TRBV30 to TRBJ1-6; 7 bases are shared with TRBD1. The CDR3 contains 15 residues. Germline-derived CDR1 and CDR2 are GTSNPN and SVGIG (reference sequence). Trimming took 3 bases from V and 7 from J; bases not matched to a gene: 9. The DNA of the CDR3 is TGTGCCTGGAGGCTAGGGGGCGGAGGGAATTCACCCCTCCACTTT. Protein: CAWRLGGGGNSPLHF.

This chain uses TRBV5-1 with TRBJ1-1; D unclear. This CDR3 spans 14 amino acids. Trimming shortened V by 0 bases and J by 3 bases, and 9 bases separated the two germline ends. Germline assignment: CDR1 SGHRS and CDR2 YFSETQ. CDR3: CASSLDSRDTEAFF. Written as DNA, the CDR3 is TGCGCCAGCAGCTTGGACAGCAGAGACACTGAAGCTTTCTTT.

This sequence joins TRBV30 and TRBJ1-5; possibly TRBD1 for D (6 bases). The CDR3 spans 15 residues. Between the trimmed V and J ends, which lost 1 base and 7 bases, there was a span of 17 bases. The germline V gene has CDR1 GTSNPN and CDR2 SVGIG (reference sequence). This chain's CDR3 is CAWSEYDRSRQPQHF. For the CDR3, the DNA is TGTGCCTGGAGTGAATACGACAGGTCCAGGCAGCCCCAGCATTTT.

The rearrangement uses TRBV19 and TRBJ2-7; 7 bases are shared with TRBD1. With 11 bases clipped from V and 0 bases from J, the junction kept 7 bases outside the gene matches. CDR1 and CDR2 from the germline V gene are LNHDA and SQIVND (reference sequence). This CDR3 contains 13 residues. The CDR3 region is CAASTGDSYEQYF. The CDR3 DNA reads TGTGCCGCGTCAACAGGGGACTCCTACGAGCAGTACTTC.

The chain joins TRBV4-1 to TRBJ1-5; 7 positions match TRBD1. CDR3 size: 16 residues. Germline V CDR1 and CDR2: MGHRA, YSYEKL. V lost 3 bases and J lost 4; bases outside the gene matches: 9. CDR3 sequence: CASSQTVGGRNQPQHF. For the CDR3, the DNA is TGCGCCAGCAGCCAGACAGTAGGGGGCCGAAATCAGCCCCAGCATTTT.

V gene TRBV4-2 combines with J gene TRBJ2-5; 13 nucleotides line up with TRBD2. V dropped 3 bases and J dropped 1; count of bases not matched to a gene: 2. The CDR3 is 16 amino acids. Per germline, CDR1 LGHNA and CDR2 YNFKEQ. The CDR3 DNA is TGTGCCAGCAGCCAGGGGACTAGCGGGGCCCAAGAGACCCAGTACTTC. Its protein is CASSQGTSGAQETQYF.

The chain links TRBV20-1 to TRBJ2-5; 10 bases are a match to TRBD1. CDR1 DFQATT and CDR2 SNEGSKA come from the germline V gene (reference sequence). This CDR3 contains 16 residues. Losses at the gene ends were 7 bases for V and 3 bases for J; bases not matched to a gene: 14. The CDR3 DNA sequence: TGCAGTGTATCCCCGGGACAGGGGATTTTCGAAGAGACCCAGTACTTC. Residues: CSVSPGQGIFEETQYF.

V and J are TRBV30 and TRBJ1-2; D not certain. The CDR3 is made up of 13 amino acids. Germline CDR1 and CDR2: GTSNPN and SVGIG (reference sequence). V lost 3 bases and J 0 bases, leaving 8 bases between the germline ends. The CDR3 bases are TGTGCCTGGAGGGACTCCTCTAACTATGGCTACACCTTC. Translated: CAWRDSSNYGYTF.

This rearrangement joins TRBV5-4 to TRBJ1-2; TRBD1 matches at 7 bases. Germline V gene data show CDR1 as SGHNT and CDR2 as YYREEE (reference sequence). This CDR3 is 12 amino acids long. Trimming at V came to 4 bases and at J to 7 bases, leaving 4 bases not matched to a gene. The CDR3: CASSPGGPGYTF. CDR3 DNA sequence: TGTGCCAGCAGCCCAGGGGGGCCTGGCTACACCTTC.

This chain uses TRBV20-1 with TRBJ1-2, with a tentative D call TRBD1 (5 bases). V was trimmed by 5 bases and J by 3 bases, leaving 10 bases between them. Germline V CDR1 and CDR2: DFQATT, SNEGSKA (reference sequence). The CDR3 sequence is 12 residues long. The CDR3 bases are TGCAGTGCTGGGGGGACTCACTATGGCTACACCTTC. Amino acid sequence: CSAGGTHYGYTF.

This clonotype has only a few counts. J is TRBJ1-2 and V is TRBV30; 7 bases align to TRBD1. The germline V gene encodes CDR1 GTSNPN and CDR2 SVGIG (reference sequence). This CDR3 is built from 11 residues. Trimming removed 4 bases from V and 8 bases from J; junction bases left unmatched: 4. CDR3 sequence reads: CAWTTGWGYTF. Here the CDR3 DNA reads TGTGCCTGGACGACAGGGTGGGGCTACACCTTC. The whole variable domain, filled in from reference TRBV30 and TRBJ1-2, reads SQTIHQWPATLVQPVGSPLSLECTVEGTSNPNLYWYRQAAGRGLQLLFYSVGIGQISSEVPQNLSASRPQDRQFILSSKKLLLSDSGFYLCAWTTGWGYTFGSGTRLTVV.